This T cell receptor beta chain was found in a study of blood T cell repertoires in COVID-19. Background on the study: Collection of acute and convalescent COVID-19 samples took place in the United States, Italy and Spain. T cells, B-cell-depleted T cells, or PBMCs supplied cDNA or gDNA.

Germline values: CDR1 SEHNR, CDR2 FQNEAQ (reference sequence). V was shortened by 5 bases and J by 1 base, with 11 bases between the two germline ends. CDR3 length: 14 residues. Authors' data handling: Estimation of nucleated cell counts was performed using reference gene primer amplification. The protocol was immunoSEQ multiplex PCR, while the TCRdb copy is restricted to in-frame clones and leaves out a portion. That table is the source of V, J and clone size, and D and trimming were worked out from the DNA. The table lists hundreds of thousands of clones, under 85% of them singletons. Those enrolled in Seattle joined during active infection and were followed longitudinally afterward.

The sequenced sample consisted of peripheral blood. This sequence was found in a woman in her thirties with COVID-19, enrolled during active disease. The chain couples TRBV7-9 to TRBJ1-1; no clear D. CDR3 coding DNA: TGTGCCAGCAGCGTAACGAGAGGGAACACTGAAGCTTTCTTT. Its translation is CASSVTRGNTEAFF.